This T cell receptor (beta chain) stems from a study of CD8+ T cells in alopecia areata. Overall study findings and caveats: Scalp sample sequencing also detects resident alphabeta T cells of normal skin. Compared with normal scalp, lesional scalp had higher clonality and more expanded CD8+ clones.

Isolated RNA was reverse transcribed into cDNA used as the sequencing template. Measured with immunoSEQ multiplex PCR; TCRdb has only the in-frame clones, and not every one. The sample carries 150,000 to 200,000 clones, about 54% recorded once. This clone was seen a handful of times. Its antigen is currently unknown. Germline V gene data show CDR1 as MGHRA and CDR2 as YSYEKL. The CDR3 sequence is 15 residues long. The germline V and J ends were trimmed by 5 bases and 0 bases, with 10 bases remaining between them. What was sequenced was CD4+ T cells sorted from blood. This rearrangement joins TRBV4-1 to TRBJ2-2; D might be TRBD1 (6 bases). The receptor comes from a human donor in good health. The CDR3 region has the DNA TGCGCCAGCAGCTTGGGACACCCGAACACCGGGGAGCTGTTTTTT. The encoded protein is CASSLGHPNTGELFF.